The 5 T cell receptor beta chains below were found in one sample sequenced in a study of CD8 T cells in Susac syndrome. RNA in amounts of roughly 0.5 to 1 ug was reverse transcribed with random hexamers. One entry per CDR3 protein results from TCRdb running MiXCR on the immunoSEQ multiplex PCR reads. The table includes roughly 110,000 distinct CDR3 sequences, roughly 91% detected once. Sequencing used CD4+ T cells from PBMCs. These receptors originate from a human donor in good health.

The rearrangement joins TRBV4-3 to TRBJ2-3; no reliable D call. CDR1 and CDR2 (germline): LGHNA, YSLEER. V lost 1 base and J lost 5, with 13 bases in between. This CDR3 region has 15 residues. The CDR3 coding sequence is TGCGCCAGCAGCCAAGGTGCGGAGACGGGAGATACGCAGTATTTT. Translation gives CASSQGAETGDTQYF.

The chain couples TRBV5-6 to TRBJ1-5; D possibly corresponds to TRBD1 (6 bases). Trimming pared 2 bases from V and 7 bases from J, leaving 16 bases between. This CDR3 has 15 amino acids. CDR1 SGHDT and CDR2 YYEEEE come from the germline V gene. CDR3 coding DNA: TGTGCCAGCAGCTTAGGACCCACAGGGAGCCAGCCCCAGCATTTT. This sequence encodes CASSLGPTGSQPQHF. Drawing the rest from reference TRBV5-6 and TRBJ1-5, the complete variable domain is DAGVTQSPTHLIKTRGQQVTLRCSPKSGHDTVSWYQQALGQGPQFIFQYYEEEERQRGNFPDRFSGHQFPNYSSELNVNALLLGDSALYLCASSLGPTGSQPQHFGDGTRLSIL.

The chain has TRBV7-2 and TRBJ2-7; D is unresolved. CDR3 length: 12 residues. Germline V gene lookup returns CDR1 SGHTA and CDR2 FQGNSA. Trimming took off 5 bases at V and 0 bases at J, with 5 bases between the two ends. DNA of the CDR3: TGTGCCAGCAGCGAAAGCTCCTACGAGCAGTACTTC. Translation: CASSESSYEQYF.

This chain connects TRBV7-2 to TRBJ1-2; 7 bases are a match to TRBD1. Germline CDR1 and CDR2: SGHTA and FQGNSA. The CDR3 runs to 14 residues. V trimming: 6 bases; J trimming: 4 bases; junction bases outside the gene matches: 8. The CDR3 DNA is TGTGCCAGCAGTACGACAGGGATGGGCTATGGCTACACCTTC. This sequence encodes CASSTTGMGYGYTF.

The V call is TRBV5-4, the J call TRBJ2-7; weak D call: TRBD2 (6 bases). The V gene lost 4 bases and the J gene lost 3 bases, with 17 bases spanning the gap. Per germline, CDR1 SGHNT and CDR2 YYREEE (reference sequence). The CDR3 covers 15 residues. In nucleotides, the CDR3 is TGTGCCAGCAGCCCCGGGGGACGAGGAATCTACGAGCAGTACTTC. Translating gives CASSPGGRGIYEQYF. The variable domain in full, completed from reference TRBV5-4 and TRBJ2-7, reads ETGVTQSPTHLIKTRGQQVTLRCSSQSGHNTVSWYQQALGQGPQFIFQYYREEENGRGNFPPRFSGLQFPNYSSELNVNALELDDSALYLCASSPGGRGIYEQYFGPGTRLTVT.